This entry lists 23 T cell receptor beta chains sequenced from one sample in a study of cytomegalovirus exposure and HLA in healthy donors. Both 60 Vbeta primers and 13 Jbeta primers went into the PCR. The data were produced by immunoSEQ multiplex PCR, yet TCRdb's version contains in-frame clones alone and is incomplete. Of about 120,000 clones in the sample, over 75% were seen once. Input material: PBMCs. All receptors come from a man in his late teens or twenties in good health and CMV-seropositive.

The chain links TRBV15 to TRBJ2-1, with TRBD1 matching over 9 bases. Unmatched junction bases numbered 0, after V lost 0 bases and J lost 3 bases. Germline CDR1 and CDR2: LNHNV and YYDKDF (reference sequence). The CDR3 is 15 amino acids. The CDR3 loop reads CATSREGQGYNEQFF. CDR3 sequence (DNA): TGTGCCACCAGCAGAGAGGGACAGGGCTACAATGAGCAGTTCTTC.

The chain is built from TRBV5-1 and TRBJ2-3; TRBD2 aligns across 8 bases. The V and J ends lost 3 bases and 3 bases, in that order; junction bases with no gene match: 9. This CDR3 spans 16 amino acids. Germline CDR1 is SGHRS and CDR2 is YFSETQ. CDR3 region: CASSYRSGTSTDTQYF. The CDR3 region has the DNA TGCGCCAGCAGCTACAGATCCGGGACTAGTACAGATACGCAGTATTTT.

The rearrangement uses TRBV6-6 and TRBJ2-7; the D is unclear. Germline CDR1 is MNHNY and CDR2 is SVGAGI (reference sequence). CDR3 length: 14 residues. Trimming cost V 6 bases and J 0 bases, with 12 bases left between them. The CDR3 DNA follows: TGTGCCAGCAGCCAAACTTATAGCTCCTACGAGCAGTACTTC. It is translated as CASSQTYSSYEQYF.

This clone was picked up a small number of times. In DNA form, the CDR3 reads TGTGCCAGCAGCACCTACCGTCCGGGACAGGGAATAACTGAAGCTTTCTTT. Translation gives CASSTYRPGQGITEAFF. The rearrangement links TRBV11-2 to TRBJ1-1, with TRBD1 matching over 9 bases. After removal of 5 bases from V and 5 bases from J, the junction contained 15 bases not matched to a gene. The V gene's germline CDR1 is SGHAT and CDR2 FQNNGV. CDR3 length equals 17 residues. Complete variable domain (other parts from reference TRBV11-2 and TRBJ1-1): EAGVAQSPRYKIIEKRQSVAFWCNPISGHATLYWYQQILGQGPKLLIQFQNNGVVDDSQLPKDRFSAERLKGVDSTLKIQPAKLEDSAVYLCASSTYRPGQGITEAFFGQGTRLTVV.

This clone was seen more than once but under ten times. The chain links TRBV4-2 to TRBJ2-7; the D is unclear. This CDR3 contains 14 residues. Per the germline V gene, CDR1 is LGHNA and CDR2 is YNFKEQ. V was trimmed by 0 bases and J by 2 bases, leaving 8 bases between them. CDR3 sequence: CASSQDPTAYEQYF. The CDR3, as DNA: TGTGCCAGCAGCCAAGATCCTACAGCCTACGAGCAGTACTTC.

The chain combines TRBV7-2 with TRBJ1-5; D is ambiguous. The CDR3 is 13 amino acids. The germline gives CDR1 SGHTA, CDR2 FQGNSA. Trimming stripped 3 bases from V and 0 bases from J, with 3 bases between. CDR3 residues: CASSFYSNQPQHF. CDR3 coding DNA: TGTGCCAGCAGCTTTTATAGCAATCAGCCCCAGCATTTT.

The rearrangement links TRBV29-1 to TRBJ2-3; a possible D gene is TRBD1 (6 bases). V gave up 2 bases and J gave up 3 bases, with 9 bases separating them. There are 13 residues in the CDR3. CDR1 and CDR2 (germline): SQVTM, ANQGSEA. The CDR3 reads CSVETGHTDTQYF. The CDR3 DNA follows: TGCAGCGTTGAAACAGGGCATACAGATACGCAGTATTTT.

J is TRBJ2-2 and V is TRBV7-9; 9 nucleotides match TRBD1. V shed 4 bases, J shed 5 bases, and the junction held 5 bases outside the gene matches. CDR3 length: 15 amino acids. Germline V lookup: CDR1 SEHNR, CDR2 FQNEAQ (reference sequence). DNA for the CDR3: TGTGCCAGCAGCTCCAGGACAGGGGCAACCGGGGAGCTGTTTTTT. Its protein is CASSSRTGATGELFF.

V gene TRBV28 combines with J gene TRBJ1-5; D possibly corresponds to TRBD1 (5 bases). CDR1 and CDR2 (germline): MDHEN, SYDVKM. Deletions cut 2 bases from V and 5 bases from J, with 10 bases between. This CDR3 has 14 residues. The CDR3 protein is CASSLRQWDQPQHF. As DNA, the CDR3 is TGTGCCAGCAGTTTAAGACAGTGGGATCAGCCCCAGCATTTT.

J is TRBJ2-1 and V is TRBV7-3; 13 nucleotides agree with TRBD2. The germline V gene has CDR1 SGHTA and CDR2 FQGTGA. The J segment lost 6 bases and the V segment lost 4 bases, leaving 6 bases of the junction unmatched. The CDR3 is made up of 16 amino acids. This chain's CDR3 is CASSWGGTSGTNEQFF. The CDR3 DNA follows: TGTGCCAGCAGCTGGGGTGGGACTAGCGGGACCAATGAGCAGTTCTTC.

With regard to this clone: The junction and the germline gene differ at one end; a read error may be behind it. The chain is built from TRBV28 and TRBJ2-4, with 7 bases fitting TRBD2. The CDR3 has 15 residues. Germline V gives CDR1 MDHEN, CDR2 SYDVKM. The DNA of the CDR3 is TGTGCCAGCAGTTTAGCGGGGGAGACCAAAAACAGTCAGTACTTC. Translation gives CASSLAGETKNSQYF.

The chain links TRBV10-2 to TRBJ2-1; 10 bases agree with TRBD2. The germline gives CDR1 WSHSY, CDR2 SAAADI. Unmatched junction bases numbered 4, after V lost 5 bases and J lost 3 bases. The CDR3 runs 15 residues. The CDR3 here is CASSSSGGRYNEQFF. The DNA for the CDR3 is TGCGCCAGCAGTTCTAGCGGGGGCCGCTACAATGAGCAGTTCTTC.

The rearrangement links TRBV28 to TRBJ2-1, with a tentative D call TRBD2 (7 bases). Germline assignment: CDR1 MDHEN and CDR2 SYDVKM. The CDR3 is 15 amino acids. The V end lost 2 bases, the J end lost 6 bases, and 14 bases lay between the germline ends. The CDR3 region has the DNA TGTGCCAGCAGTTTACTCGGGGGGCTGTTCAATGAGCAGTTCTTC. It is translated as CASSLLGGLFNEQFF.

This clone was counted between two and nine times. The J gene is TRBJ2-1, the V gene TRBV25-1, with TRBD1 matching over 7 bases. Germline V gene sequence: CDR1 MGHDK, CDR2 SYGVNS. V was pared by 4 bases and J by 3 bases, with 9 bases of the junction left unmatched. This CDR3 is 16 amino acids long. CDR3 residues: CASSVLGTESYNEQFF. The CDR3 region has the DNA TGTGCCAGCAGTGTACTCGGGACAGAAAGCTACAATGAGCAGTTCTTC.

The chain uses TRBV10-1 and TRBJ1-1; D is unresolved. Germline lookup yields CDR1 WNHNN and CDR2 SYGVQD (reference sequence). The length of the CDR3 is 12 residues. The V end was cut by 3 bases, the J end by 3 bases, with 5 bases between. CDR3 sequence reads: CASSDPDTEAFF. The CDR3 nucleotides are TGCGCCAGCAGTGACCCGGACACTGAAGCTTTCTTT.

This chain joins TRBV4-1 and TRBJ2-2; D may be TRBD1 (5 bases). The V and J ends lost 0 bases and 5 bases respectively, with 7 bases between them. Germline V gene lookup returns CDR1 MGHRA and CDR2 YSYEKL. This CDR3 contains 14 residues. The CDR3 protein is CASSQDDSTGELFF. The CDR3 region has the DNA TGCGCCAGCAGCCAAGACGACAGTACCGGGGAGCTGTTTTTT.

V gene TRBV5-1 combines with J gene TRBJ1-1; the D is unclear. Looked up from germline, CDR1 is SGHRS and CDR2 is YFSETQ. This CDR3 spans 13 amino acids. The ends were cut back, 1 base at V and 1 base at J, with 5 bases in the middle. The CDR3 DNA follows: TGCGCCAGCAGCTTGAATCGGAACACTGAAGCTTTCTTT. It translates to CASSLNRNTEAFF.

The V gene is TRBV19, the J gene TRBJ1-1, with TRBD1 matching 10 bases. The CDR3 runs to 15 residues. Germline CDR1 and CDR2: LNHDA and SQIVND (reference sequence). The junction had 5 bases not matched to a gene; V was cut back by 6 bases and J by 1 base. The CDR3 bases are TGTGCCAGTAGCCGGGACAGGGGTACGAACACTGAAGCTTTCTTT. Residues: CASSRDRGTNTEAFF.

This clone was seen once. This sequence joins TRBV27 and TRBJ1-2; 11 bases are shared with TRBD1. CDR1 MNHEY and CDR2 SMNVEV come from the germline V gene (reference sequence). V trimming: 0 bases; J trimming: 7 bases; junction bases outside the gene matches: 1. The CDR3 contains 14 residues. The CDR3 loop is CASSLSGTGGGYTF. CDR3 coding DNA: TGTGCCAGCAGTTTATCTGGGACAGGGGGTGGCTACACCTTC.

The chain links TRBV19 to TRBJ2-6; maybe TRBD1 (5 bases). The CDR3 length is 17 residues. Trimming took 4 bases from V and 1 from J, leaving 14 bases between them. Germline V gives CDR1 LNHDA, CDR2 SQIVND (reference sequence). CDR3 in DNA: TGTGCCAGTAGTAAGGTGGCAGGGTGGTCTGGGGCCAACGTCCTGACTTTC. Protein sequence: CASSKVAGWSGANVLTF.

The V call is TRBV15, the J call TRBJ2-7; 9 positions match TRBD1. The CDR3 extends over 15 amino acids. J gave up 5 bases and V 0 bases, and 5 bases lay outside the gene matches. Per germline, CDR1 LNHNV and CDR2 YYDKDF (reference sequence). The CDR3 region is CATSRDWTGVNEQYF. Here the CDR3 DNA reads TGTGCCACCAGCAGAGATTGGACAGGGGTGAACGAGCAGTACTTC.

Regarding this clone: One junction end does not reproduce the germline sequence, and a read error may be involved. The V call is TRBV7-9, the J call TRBJ2-2; 8 bases match TRBD1. Looked up from germline, CDR1 is SEHNR and CDR2 is FQNEAQ (reference sequence). The CDR3 has 15 amino acids. The CDR3 sequence is CASSSIQGEAGGLFF. The CDR3 nucleotides read TGTGCCAGCAGCTCGATACAGGGGGAAGCCGGGGGGCTGTTTTTT.

V usage is TRBV7-8 and J usage is TRBJ1-1, with 8 bases that match TRBD1. CDR1 and CDR2 (germline): SGHVS, FQNEAQ. CDR3 length: 16 residues. Trimming cost V 5 bases and J 0 bases; bases outside gene matches: 8. CDR3 loop: CASSMPGGRVNTEAFF. The CDR3 DNA follows: TGTGCCAGCAGCATGCCAGGGGGCCGAGTGAACACTGAAGCTTTCTTT.